The 8 T cell receptor beta chains presented below share a single source sample, sequenced in a study of blood T cell repertoires in COVID-19. The protocol was immunoSEQ multiplex PCR, while the TCRdb copy is restricted to in-frame clones and leaves out a portion. The sample comprises roughly 190,000 clones, around 82% of which are singletons, and 4% to 6.5% rests with the top ten. The sample comprised PBMCs or T cells enriched from blood (not recorded which). These TCRs come from a woman in her sixties or seventies with acute COVID-19.

CDR3 protein: CASSRGQGSGYTF. CDR3 DNA: TGTGCCAGCAGCCGAGGGCAGGGGAGCGGCTACACCTTC. The chain joins TRBV3-1 (or the pseudogene TRBV3-2) to TRBJ1-2; TRBD1 might be the D (6 bases). Germline CDR1 reads LGHDT; CDR2 reads YNNKEL (reference sequence). V was pared by 4 bases and J by 8 bases, with 14 bases between. This CDR3 spans 13 amino acids.

For this clone: The junction differs from germline at one of its ends, possibly a read error. The CDR3 sequence: CATSRDLYEQFF. In DNA form, the CDR3 reads TGTGCCACCAGTAGAGATCTGTATGAGCAGTTCTTC. The gene calls are TRBV15 and TRBJ2-1; no reliable D call. In germline, CDR1 is LNHNV, CDR2 YYDKDF (reference sequence). The CDR3 sequence is 12 residues long.

J is TRBJ2-2 and V is TRBV5-4, with TRBD1 identical over 8 bases. Germline loops: CDR1 SGHNT, CDR2 YYREEE (reference sequence). V was clipped by 4 bases and J by 7 bases; unmatched bases: 12. There are 16 residues in the CDR3. This CDR3 reads CASSHPPPGGIGELFF. The DNA of the CDR3 is TGTGCCAGCAGCCACCCCCCCCCAGGGGGCATCGGGGAGCTGTTTTTT.

The sample holds one count of this clone. The rearrangement joins TRBV9 to TRBJ2-5; 8 nucleotides line up with TRBD2. Germline V gene lookup returns CDR1 SGDLS and CDR2 YYNGEE. V lost 5 bases to trimming and J lost 7 bases; unmatched junction nucleotides: 16. CDR3 size: 16 residues. The CDR3 DNA reads TGTGCCAGCAGTCAAGCGATTAGCGGGGCCACGGGGACCCAGTACTTC. This translates into CASSQAISGATGTQYF.

This clone was found once. The chain employs TRBV10-2 and TRBJ1-4; D is uncertain. Trimming left V 2 bases short and J 6 bases short, with 7 bases between. This CDR3 has 13 amino acids. Germline V gene sequence: CDR1 WSHSY, CDR2 SAAADI. CDR3 DNA: TGCGCCAGCAGTGAGGGGAGGGATGAAAAACTGTTTTTT. It yields the protein CASSEGRDEKLFF.

This clone was seen a handful of times. J is TRBJ1-3 and V is TRBV19, with 7 nucleotides matching TRBD1. The trim removed 7 bases at V and 3 bases at J, leaving 9 bases unmatched. In germline, CDR1 is LNHDA, CDR2 SQIVND (reference sequence). The CDR3 is 15 residues long. The CDR3 reads CASTHTGVGGNTIYF. DNA for the CDR3: TGTGCCAGTACCCATACAGGGGTGGGTGGAAACACCATATATTTT.

This clone came up once. This chain uses TRBV2 with TRBJ1-4, with 7 bases identical to TRBD1. Germline CDR1 and CDR2: SNHLY and FYNNEI. This CDR3 region has 15 residues. V lost 6 bases to trimming and J lost 7 bases; unmatched junction nucleotides: 11. CDR3 loop: CASRTGPGLAEKLFF. For the CDR3, the DNA is TGTGCCAGCAGGACAGGGCCAGGACTTGCTGAAAAACTGTTTTTT.

The genes are TRBV19 and TRBJ2-1; TRBD2 agrees at 9 bases. The V and J ends lost 5 bases and 6 bases, in that order; junction bases with no gene match: 8. Germline CDR1 is LNHDA and CDR2 is SQIVND (reference sequence). This CDR3 is 15 amino acids long. CDR3 coding DNA: TGTGCCAGTAGTTCCTCCCTAGCGGGAATCAATGAGCAGTTCTTC. This translates into CASSSSLAGINEQFF. The full variable domain, in which reference TRBV19 and TRBJ2-1 provide the parts outside the CDR3, is DGGITQSPKYLFRKEGQNVTLSCEQNLNHDAMYWYRQDPGQGLRLIYYSQIVNDFQKGDIAEGYSVSREKKESFPLTVTSAQKNPTAFYLCASSSSLAGINEQFFGPGTRLTVL.